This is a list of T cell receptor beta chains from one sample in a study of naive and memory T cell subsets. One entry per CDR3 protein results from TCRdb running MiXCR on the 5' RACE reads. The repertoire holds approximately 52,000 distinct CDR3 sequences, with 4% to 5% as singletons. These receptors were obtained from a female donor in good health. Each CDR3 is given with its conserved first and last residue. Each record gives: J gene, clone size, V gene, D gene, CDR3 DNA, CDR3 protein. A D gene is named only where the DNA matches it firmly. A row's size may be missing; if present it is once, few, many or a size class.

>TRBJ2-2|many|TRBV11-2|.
TGTGCCAGCGGTCGGATTAGCGGGAACACCGGGGAGCTGTTTTTT
CASGRISGNTGELFF
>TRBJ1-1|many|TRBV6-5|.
TGTGCCAGCAGTTACTCGATCGGGCAGGCGAACACTGAAGCTTTCTTT
CASSYSIGQANTEAFF
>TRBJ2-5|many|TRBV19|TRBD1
TGTGCCAGTAGCCCCGGGGACAGCTCCCAAGAGACCCAGTACTTC
CASSPGDSSQETQYF
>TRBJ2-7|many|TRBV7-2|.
TGTGCCAGCAGCTTAGACTCATATCTTTCGAGCTCCTACGAGCAGTACTTC
CASSLDSYLSSSYEQYF
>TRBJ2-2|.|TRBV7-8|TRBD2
TGTGCCAGCAGCTTAGAAGGGGGGTCTAGCGGGAGGGCAGACACCGGGGAGCTGTTTTTT
CASSLEGGSSGRADTGELFF
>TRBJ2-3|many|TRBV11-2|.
TGTGCCAGCAGCTTAAGAGGAACAGATACGCAGTATTTT
CASSLRGTDTQYF
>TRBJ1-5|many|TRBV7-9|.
TGTGCCAGCAGCCTATGGGACAATCAGCCCCAGCATTTT
CASSLWDNQPQHF
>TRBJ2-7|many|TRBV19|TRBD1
TGTGCCAGTAATTGGAGGACAGGGGCGTCCTACGAGCAGTACTTC
CASNWRTGASYEQYF
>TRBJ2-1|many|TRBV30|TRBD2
TGTGCCGTTCCTAAGCGGGAGTCAAACAATGAGCAGTTCTTC
CAVPKRESNNEQFF
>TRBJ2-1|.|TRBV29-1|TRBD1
TGCAGCGTTGACGGGACAGGGAACGTTAATGAGCAGTTCTTC
CSVDGTGNVNEQFF
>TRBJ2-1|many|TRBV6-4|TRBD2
TGTGCCAGCAGTGACTCGCCTCTAGCGGGAGTTGGAAATGAGCAGTTCTTC
CASSDSPLAGVGNEQFF
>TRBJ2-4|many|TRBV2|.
TGTGCCAGCAGTGAGGAGGTAGCCAAAAACATTCAGTACTTC
CASSEEVAKNIQYF
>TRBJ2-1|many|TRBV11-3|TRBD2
TGTGCCAGCAGCTTAGGGACTAGTTGGGGCTCCTACAATGAGCAGTTCTTC
CASSLGTSWGSYNEQFF
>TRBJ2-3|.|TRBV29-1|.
TGCAGCGACAGGTCAGGGCCAGATACGCAGTATTTT
CSDRSGPDTQYF
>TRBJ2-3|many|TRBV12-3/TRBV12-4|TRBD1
TGTGCCAGCAGTCAGACAGGGTTGAGCACAGATACGCAGTATTTT
CASSQTGLSTDTQYF
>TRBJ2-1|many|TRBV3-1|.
TGTGCCAGCAGCCAAGATATAGTGAAAAGGCACAATGAGCAGTTCTTC
CASSQDIVKRHNEQFF
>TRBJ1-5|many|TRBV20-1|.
TGCAGTGCTAGAGTTGACCAAACTCGCAATCAGCCCCAGCATTTT
CSARVDQTRNQPQHF
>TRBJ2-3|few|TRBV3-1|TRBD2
TGTGCCAGCAGACGTGGACTAGCAGAAAACACAGATACGCAGTATTTT
CASRRGLAENTDTQYF
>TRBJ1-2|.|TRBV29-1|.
TGCAGCGTTGAAGGCCTTGGCGGGCCCATCCATGGCTACACCTTC
CSVEGLGGPIHGYTF
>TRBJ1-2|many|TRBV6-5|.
TGTGCCAGCAGTTACTTGGGACAACTCTATGGCTACACCTTC
CASSYLGQLYGYTF
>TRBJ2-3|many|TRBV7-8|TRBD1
TGTGCCAGCAGCCTTTCCACAGGGGTAGGCACAGATACGCAGTATTTT
CASSLSTGVGTDTQYF
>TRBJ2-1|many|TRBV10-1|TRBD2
TGCGCCAGCAGCTGGGGACTAGCGGGAAATCAAAATGAGCAGTTCTTC
CASSWGLAGNQNEQFF
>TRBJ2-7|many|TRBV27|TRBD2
TGTGCCAGCAGTTTCGGGCGGGAGAGCTCCTACGAGCAGTACTTC
CASSFGRESSYEQYF
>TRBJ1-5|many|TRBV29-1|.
TGCAGCGTTGCAGACATATACAATCAGCCCCAGCATTTT
CSVADIYNQPQHF
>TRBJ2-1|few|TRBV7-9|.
TGTGCCAGCAGCTTAGGGACTAACAATGAGCAGTTCTTC
CASSLGTNNEQFF
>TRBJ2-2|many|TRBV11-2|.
TGTGCCAGCAGCTCCCATAGCGGTACAGCCTTCACCGGGGAGCTGTTTTTT
CASSSHSGTAFTGELFF
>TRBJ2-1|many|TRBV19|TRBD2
TGTGCCAGTAAGGTCACCAGCGGGGTTTACAATGAGCAGTTCTTC
CASKVTSGVYNEQFF
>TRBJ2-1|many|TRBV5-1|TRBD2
TGCGCCAGCAGCTTCCCGACTAGCGGGAGCTCCTACTCCTACAATGAGCAGTTCTTC
CASSFPTSGSSYSYNEQFF
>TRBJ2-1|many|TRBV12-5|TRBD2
TGTGCTAGTGGTTCAAGACTAGCGGGAAACACCGAGCAGTTCTTC
CASGSRLAGNTEQFF
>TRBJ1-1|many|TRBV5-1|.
TGCGCCAGCAGCTTGCAAGGGTGGGGCACTGAAGCTTTCTTT
CASSLQGWGTEAFF
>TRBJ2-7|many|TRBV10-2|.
TGCGCCAGCAGTGAGATATCCGGGACCTACGAGCAGTACTTC
CASSEISGTYEQYF
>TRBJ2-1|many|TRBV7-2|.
TGTGCCAGCAGCTTAGGCGTGGGAGGTTCCTACAATGAGCAGTTCTTC
CASSLGVGGSYNEQFF
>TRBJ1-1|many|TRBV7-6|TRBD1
TGTGCCAGCAGCTCAGGGGGGATGACTGAAGCTTTCTTT
CASSSGGMTEAFF
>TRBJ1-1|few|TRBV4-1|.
TGCGCCAGCAGCCAATGCGATTCTGAAGCTTTCTTT
CASSQCDSEAFF
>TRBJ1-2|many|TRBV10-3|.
TGTGCCATCAGGCACACAGGGACATATGGCTACACCTTC
CAIRHTGTYGYTF
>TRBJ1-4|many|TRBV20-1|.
TGCAGTGCCCGACGGGAGGGGAATAATGAAAAACTGTTTTTT
CSARREGNNEKLFF
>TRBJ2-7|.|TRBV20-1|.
TGCAGTGCTAGAGAATTGGGTGACAGAGCCTACGAGCAGTACTTC
CSARELGDRAYEQYF
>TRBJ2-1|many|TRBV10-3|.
TGTGCCATCGGACCACAGGGAAACAATGAGCAGTTCTTC
CAIGPQGNNEQFF
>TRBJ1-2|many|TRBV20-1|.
TGCAGTGCTGCACGTGGGGGGGGTGCAGCTAACTATGGCTACACCTTC
CSAARGGGAANYGYTF
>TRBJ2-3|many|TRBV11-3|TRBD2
TGTGCCAGCAGCCATGGGACTAGCTTGGTAGATACGCAGTATTTT
CASSHGTSLVDTQYF
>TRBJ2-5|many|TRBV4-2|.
TGTGCCAGCAGCCTGATCGGGGCCGAGACCCAGTACTTC
CASSLIGAETQYF
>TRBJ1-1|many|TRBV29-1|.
TGCAGCGGGAAAAAAAGCGAACCGACGGGGATGAACACTGAAGCTTTCTTT
CSGKKSEPTGMNTEAFF
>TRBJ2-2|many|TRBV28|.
TGTGCCAGCGTCAGGGGCACCGGGGAGCTGTTTTTT
CASVRGTGELFF
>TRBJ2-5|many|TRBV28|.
TGTGCCAGCGGGGACCCCCCGGAGACCCAGTACTTC
CASGDPPETQYF
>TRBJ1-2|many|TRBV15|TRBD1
TGTGCCACCAGCAGAGATCGGGACAGGGGTGGCTACACCTTC
CATSRDRDRGGYTF
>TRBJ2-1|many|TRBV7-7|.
TGTGCTAGCAGCTTAGGGGACGGCTCCTACAATGAGCAGTTCTTC
CASSLGDGSYNEQFF
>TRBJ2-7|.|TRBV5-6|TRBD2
TGTGCCAGCAGCGGGAGGGGACTAGCGGGACTTTTTTCCTACGAGCAGTACTTC
CASSGRGLAGLFSYEQYF
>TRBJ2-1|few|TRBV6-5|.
TGTGCCAGCAGTTCCAGACAGGACGGTATGTATGAGCAGTTCTTC
CASSSRQDGMYEQFF
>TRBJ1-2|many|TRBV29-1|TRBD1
TGCAGCGTTAGGGGACAGGGCGGTCGCGACTATGGCTACACCTTC
CSVRGQGGRDYGYTF
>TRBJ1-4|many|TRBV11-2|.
TGTGCCAGCAGCTCAACCACAGGGACAACTAATGAAAAACTGTTTTTT
CASSSTTGTTNEKLFF
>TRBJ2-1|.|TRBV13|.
TGTGCCGGCAGTGATGGGTCTAACTCCTACAATGAGCAGTTCTTC
CAGSDGSNSYNEQFF